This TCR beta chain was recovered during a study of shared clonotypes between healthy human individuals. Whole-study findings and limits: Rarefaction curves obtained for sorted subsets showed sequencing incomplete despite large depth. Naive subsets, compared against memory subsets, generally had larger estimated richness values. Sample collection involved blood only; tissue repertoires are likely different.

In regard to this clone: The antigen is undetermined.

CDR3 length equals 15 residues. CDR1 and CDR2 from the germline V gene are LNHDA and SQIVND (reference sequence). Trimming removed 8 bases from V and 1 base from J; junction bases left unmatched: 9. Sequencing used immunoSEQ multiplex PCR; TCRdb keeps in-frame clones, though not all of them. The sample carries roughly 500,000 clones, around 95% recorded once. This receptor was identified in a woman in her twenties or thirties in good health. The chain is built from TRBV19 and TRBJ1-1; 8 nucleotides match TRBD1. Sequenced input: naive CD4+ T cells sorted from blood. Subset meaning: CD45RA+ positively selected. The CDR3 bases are TGTGCCAGTTTGGACAGGGCTAGCGGGAACACTGAAGCTTTCTTT. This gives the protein CASLDRASGNTEAFF.